Described below is a single T cell receptor (beta chain) sequence and its context. No antigen is known for it. From the reads, TCRdb called clonotypes with MiXCR, one entry per CDR3 protein. The top ten hold 13% of the sample, which has more than 250,000 distinct CDR3 sequences, approximately 25% seen once. J was trimmed by 10 bases and V by 4 bases; bases with no gene match: 8. There are 13 residues in the CDR3. The germline V gene has CDR1 LGHNA and CDR2 YSLEER. This entry comes from a study of T cell repertoires in cytomegalovirus infection. At the level of the study: HLA-B-restricted CMV epitopes that are well studied, plus recently identified HLA-C-restricted ones, were used by the study.

Findings and caveats of the study: The ex vivo response was dominated by HLA-C-restricted CMV-specific TCR beta clonotypes. Cumulative public TCR beta family frequency identified CMV carriers with the relevant HLA.

The clonotype was recovered from a human donor in good health (CMV status not recorded). Some clones in this sample may be carry-over from other donors' samples. The specimen comprised cultured PBMCs, sampled from culture after CMV antigen stimulation. The V call is TRBV4-3, the J call TRBJ1-1, with 8 bases aligning to TRBD1. CDR3 bases: TGCGCCAGCAGCCGTGGACAGGGCGGGGGAGCTTTCTTT. This codes for CASSRGQGGGAFF.